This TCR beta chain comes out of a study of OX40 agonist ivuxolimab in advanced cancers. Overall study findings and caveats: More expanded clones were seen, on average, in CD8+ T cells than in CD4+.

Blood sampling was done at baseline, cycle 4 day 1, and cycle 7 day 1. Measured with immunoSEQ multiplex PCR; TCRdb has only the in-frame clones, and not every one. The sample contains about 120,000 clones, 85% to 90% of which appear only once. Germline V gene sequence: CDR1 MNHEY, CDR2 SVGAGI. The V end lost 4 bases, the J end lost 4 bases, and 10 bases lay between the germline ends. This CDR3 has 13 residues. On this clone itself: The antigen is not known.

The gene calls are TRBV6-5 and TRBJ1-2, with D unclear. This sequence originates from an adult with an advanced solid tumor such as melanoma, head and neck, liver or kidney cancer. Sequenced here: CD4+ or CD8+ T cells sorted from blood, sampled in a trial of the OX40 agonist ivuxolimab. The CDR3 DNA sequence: TGTGCCAGCAGTTTCGGGGTGATCTATGGCTACACCTTC. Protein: CASSFGVIYGYTF.